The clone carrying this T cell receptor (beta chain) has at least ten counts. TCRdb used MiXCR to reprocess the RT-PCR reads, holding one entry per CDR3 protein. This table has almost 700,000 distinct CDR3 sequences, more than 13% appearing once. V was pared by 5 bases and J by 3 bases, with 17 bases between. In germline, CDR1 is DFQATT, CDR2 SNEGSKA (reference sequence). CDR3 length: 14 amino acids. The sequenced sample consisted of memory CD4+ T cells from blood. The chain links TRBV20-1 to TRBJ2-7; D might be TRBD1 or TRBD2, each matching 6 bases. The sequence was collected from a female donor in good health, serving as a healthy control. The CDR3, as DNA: TGCAGTGCTCATCCGAGGGGGGCCTTCTACGAGCAGTACTTC. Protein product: CSAHPRGAFYEQYF.